These T cell receptor beta chains were read from a single sample in a study of blood T cell repertoires in COVID-19. Data came from immunoSEQ multiplex PCR; TCRdb stores just in-frame clones and leaves some out. The sample includes under 350,000 clones, roughly 90% of them seen just once. Sequenced input: peripheral blood. The receptors were sampled from a man in his forties or fifties with acute or convalescent COVID-19. Each CDR3 is given with its conserved first and last residue. Each record gives: J gene, V gene, D gene, clone size, CDR3 DNA, CDR3 protein. D genes are given only for firm matches. Clone size, where shown, is once, few, many, or a class for clones that have expanded.

J gene: TRBJ1-2; V gene: TRBV5-1; D gene: TRBD1; clone size: -; CDR3 DNA: TGCGCCAGCAGCTTCGGCACAGGGGGTCTCCTTGGCTACACCTTC; CDR3 protein: CASSFGTGGLLGYTF
J gene: TRBJ2-7; V gene: TRBV6-1; D gene: -; clone size: -; CDR3 DNA: TGTGCCAGCAGTGAAGGGGGCCGGCCGGAGCAGTACTTC; CDR3 protein: CASSEGGRPEQYF
J gene: TRBJ2-1; V gene: TRBV19; D gene: TRBD2; clone size: once; CDR3 DNA: TGTGCCAGTAGTCCGGGACTAGCGGGGGCGGGTCAGTTCTTC; CDR3 protein: CASSPGLAGAGQFF
J gene: TRBJ2-5; V gene: TRBV12-3/TRBV12-4; D gene: -; clone size: -; CDR3 DNA: TGTGCCAGCAGTTTTGCAGGGTGGGAGACCCAGTACTTC; CDR3 protein: CASSFAGWETQYF
J gene: TRBJ1-1; V gene: TRBV10-3; D gene: TRBD1; clone size: -; CDR3 DNA: TGTGCCATCAGTGGCCACGACAGGGAGAGCACTGAAGCTTTCTTT; CDR3 protein: CAISGHDRESTEAFF
J gene: TRBJ1-1; V gene: TRBV30; D gene: -; clone size: -; CDR3 DNA: TGTGCCTGGGCTGGACAGATTGAAGCTTTCTTT; CDR3 protein: CAWAGQIEAFF
J gene: TRBJ2-1; V gene: TRBV7-3; D gene: TRBD2; clone size: -; CDR3 DNA: TGTGCCAGCAGCACCGCCGGACTAGCGCTCCTCAATGAGCAGTTCTTC; CDR3 protein: CASSTAGLALLNEQFF
J gene: TRBJ1-6; V gene: TRBV18; D gene: -; clone size: -; CDR3 DNA: TGTGCCAGCTCACCCGTAGGGGCGAGCTCCTATAATTCACCCCTCCACTTT; CDR3 protein: CASSPVGASSYNSPLHF
J gene: TRBJ1-1; V gene: TRBV5-8; D gene: -; clone size: -; CDR3 DNA: TGTGCCAGCACTCCTTGGGGCGCAGGGAGGACTGAAGCTTTCTTT; CDR3 protein: CASTPWGAGRTEAFF
J gene: TRBJ2-1; V gene: TRBV30; D gene: -; clone size: once; CDR3 DNA: TGTGCCTGGAGCTATAATAATGAGCAGTTCTTC; CDR3 protein: CAWSYNNEQFF
J gene: TRBJ1-6; V gene: TRBV12-3/TRBV12-4; D gene: TRBD1; clone size: once; CDR3 DNA: TGTGCCAGCAGCCTTGGACAGGGTATCCCCCTCCACTTT; CDR3 protein: CASSLGQGIPLHF
J gene: TRBJ2-3; V gene: TRBV24-1; D gene: TRBD1; clone size: -; CDR3 DNA: TGTGCCACCAGTACCAGGGGGACCACCACAGATACGCAGTATTTT; CDR3 protein: CATSTRGTTTDTQYF
J gene: TRBJ2-2; V gene: TRBV2; D gene: -; clone size: -; CDR3 DNA: TGTGCCGGGGGCCCGGCAGGACGGAACACCGGGGAGCTGTTTTTT; CDR3 protein: CAGGPAGRNTGELFF
J gene: TRBJ1-1; V gene: TRBV7-9; D gene: -; clone size: -; CDR3 DNA: TGTGCCAGCAGCTTAGGGCAGATGAACACTGAAGCTTTCTTT; CDR3 protein: CASSLGQMNTEAFF
J gene: TRBJ1-5; V gene: TRBV11-2; D gene: -; clone size: few; CDR3 DNA: TGTGCCAGCAGCTTAGACTCAGGTTTAAGCAATCAGCCCCAGCATTTT; CDR3 protein: CASSLDSGLSNQPQHF
J gene: TRBJ1-1; V gene: TRBV7-2; D gene: TRBD1; clone size: -; CDR3 DNA: TGTGCCAGCAGCTATAAATTTAGGGGGCTGGACACTGAAGCTTTCTTT; CDR3 protein: CASSYKFRGLDTEAFF
J gene: TRBJ1-6; V gene: TRBV6-5; D gene: -; clone size: -; CDR3 DNA: TGTGCCAGCAGTCGTCAGGGGAATTCACCCCTCCACTTT; CDR3 protein: CASSRQGNSPLHF
J gene: TRBJ2-7; V gene: TRBV6-6; D gene: TRBD1; clone size: once; CDR3 DNA: TGTGCCAGCGGGGGACAGGGTTCCTACGAGCAGTACTTC; CDR3 protein: CASGGQGSYEQYF
J gene: TRBJ1-1; V gene: TRBV6-5; D gene: TRBD1; clone size: -; CDR3 DNA: TGTGCCAGCAGTTTAACAGGGGTGAACACTGAAGCTTTCTTT; CDR3 protein: CASSLTGVNTEAFF
J gene: TRBJ1-6; V gene: TRBV2; D gene: -; clone size: -; CDR3 DNA: TGTGCCAGCAGAGCAGGGCTGGATTCACCCCTCCACTTT; CDR3 protein: CASRAGLDSPLHF
J gene: TRBJ1-1; V gene: TRBV11-1; D gene: TRBD1; clone size: -; CDR3 DNA: TGTGCCAGCAGCTTAGCACAGGGGGCGATGAACACTGAAGCTTTCTTT; CDR3 protein: CASSLAQGAMNTEAFF
J gene: TRBJ1-2; V gene: TRBV19; D gene: -; clone size: -; CDR3 DNA: TGTGCCAGTAGTACCAGATGGGGCTACGGCTACACCTTC; CDR3 protein: CASSTRWGYGYTF
J gene: TRBJ2-3; V gene: TRBV15; D gene: TRBD2; clone size: few; CDR3 DNA: TGTGCCACCAGCGCCAAGGGACTAGCGGGCCTCCCGGGGGATACGCAGTATTTT; CDR3 protein: CATSAKGLAGLPGDTQYF
J gene: TRBJ1-4; V gene: TRBV5-1; D gene: -; clone size: -; CDR3 DNA: TGCGCCAGCAGCCGGGGGTCCGGAACTAATGAAAAACTGTTTTTT; CDR3 protein: CASSRGSGTNEKLFF
J gene: TRBJ2-7; V gene: TRBV18; D gene: TRBD1; clone size: -; CDR3 DNA: TGTGCCAGCTCACCTACAGGGGGGTCCTACGAGCAGTACTTC; CDR3 protein: CASSPTGGSYEQYF
J gene: TRBJ2-3; V gene: TRBV13; D gene: TRBD2; clone size: -; CDR3 DNA: TGTGCCAGCAGCTTAGTGGTAGCGGGGGGAACCATGGAGCAGTATTTT; CDR3 protein: CASSLVVAGGTMEQYF
J gene: TRBJ1-5; V gene: TRBV19; D gene: TRBD1; clone size: -; CDR3 DNA: TGTGCCAGTAGTATACGCAGGGGGTTCAATCAGCCCCAGCATTTT; CDR3 protein: CASSIRRGFNQPQHF
J gene: TRBJ1-1; V gene: TRBV3-1/TRBV3-2; D gene: TRBD1; clone size: -; CDR3 DNA: TGTGCCAGCAGCCAAAACAGGGGGGGAACTGAAGCTTTCTTT; CDR3 protein: CASSQNRGGTEAFF
J gene: TRBJ2-4; V gene: TRBV6-5; D gene: TRBD1; clone size: -; CDR3 DNA: TGTGCCAGCAGTTCCAAGGGGGACAGGAAAAACATTCAGTACTTC; CDR3 protein: CASSSKGDRKNIQYF
J gene: TRBJ1-5; V gene: TRBV30; D gene: -; clone size: few; CDR3 DNA: TGTGCCTGGAGTCAGGGGATCGGCGATCAGCCCCAGCATTTT; CDR3 protein: CAWSQGIGDQPQHF
J gene: TRBJ2-1; V gene: TRBV2; D gene: TRBD2; clone size: -; CDR3 DNA: TGTGCCTCACAGGGACTAGCGGGGGGTGCCTCCTACAATGAGCAGTTCTTC; CDR3 protein: CASQGLAGGASYNEQFF
J gene: TRBJ2-2; V gene: TRBV5-8; D gene: TRBD1; clone size: -; CDR3 DNA: TGTGCCAGCAGCCTGGGACAGGGCACCGGGGAGCTGTTTTTT; CDR3 protein: CASSLGQGTGELFF
J gene: TRBJ1-1; V gene: TRBV7-3; D gene: TRBD1; clone size: -; CDR3 DNA: TGTGCCAGCAGCCCGTGGACAGGGACGAACACTGAAGCTTTCTTT; CDR3 protein: CASSPWTGTNTEAFF
J gene: TRBJ2-1; V gene: TRBV19; D gene: -; clone size: -; CDR3 DNA: TGTGCCAGTAGTATTTCGGGGTTGGACAATGAGCAGTTCTTC; CDR3 protein: CASSISGLDNEQFF
J gene: TRBJ1-1; V gene: TRBV5-1; D gene: -; clone size: -; CDR3 DNA: TGCGCCAGCAGCTTGGTCTCGGGTTTGAACACTGAAGCTTTCTTT; CDR3 protein: CASSLVSGLNTEAFF
J gene: TRBJ2-3; V gene: TRBV6-5; D gene: -; clone size: -; CDR3 DNA: TGTGCCAGCAGCAACCCTAACAAAGCGGCGGATACGCAGTATTTT; CDR3 protein: CASSNPNKAADTQYF
J gene: TRBJ1-1; V gene: TRBV5-6; D gene: -; clone size: -; CDR3 DNA: TGTGCCAGCAGCCGCGTAAGGGGCACTGAAGCTTTCTTT; CDR3 protein: CASSRVRGTEAFF
J gene: TRBJ1-2; V gene: TRBV5-8; D gene: TRBD1; clone size: -; CDR3 DNA: TGTGCCAGCAGCCCCTCCGACAGGGAGGACTATGGCTACACCTTC; CDR3 protein: CASSPSDREDYGYTF
J gene: TRBJ1-2; V gene: TRBV18; D gene: TRBD1; clone size: -; CDR3 DNA: TGTGCCAGCTCCTCTGGACAGGGGGCTTACACTGGCTACACCTTC; CDR3 protein: CASSSGQGAYTGYTF
J gene: TRBJ1-3; V gene: TRBV7-9; D gene: -; clone size: -; CDR3 DNA: TGTGCCAGCAGCTTTGAAGGGAGGAGCTCTGGAAACACCATATATTTT; CDR3 protein: CASSFEGRSSGNTIYF
J gene: TRBJ1-1; V gene: TRBV2; D gene: TRBD1; clone size: -; CDR3 DNA: TGTGCCAGCAGGCAAGGGGGCGCGAGCACTGAAGCTTTCTTT; CDR3 protein: CASRQGGASTEAFF
J gene: TRBJ1-2; V gene: TRBV7-2; D gene: -; clone size: -; CDR3 DNA: TGTGCCAGCAGCTTACAGGCTAACTATGGCTACACCTTC; CDR3 protein: CASSLQANYGYTF
J gene: TRBJ1-1; V gene: TRBV5-1; D gene: TRBD1; clone size: -; CDR3 DNA: TGCGCCAGCAGCTTATCAGGGGGCTCGAACACTGAAGCTTTCTTT; CDR3 protein: CASSLSGGSNTEAFF
J gene: TRBJ1-5; V gene: TRBV2; D gene: -; clone size: -; CDR3 DNA: TGTGCCAGCAGTGAATACGTCGGGGTGCCCCAGCATTTT; CDR3 protein: CASSEYVGVPQHF
J gene: TRBJ1-2; V gene: TRBV13; D gene: -; clone size: -; CDR3 DNA: TGTGCCAGCAGCTTAGGCCGGGGGGAAGGTGGCTACACCTTC; CDR3 protein: CASSLGRGEGGYTF
J gene: TRBJ1-3; V gene: TRBV12-5; D gene: -; clone size: -; CDR3 DNA: TGTGCTAGTGGTTTGTCGTCTGGAAACACCATATATTTT; CDR3 protein: CASGLSSGNTIYF
J gene: TRBJ2-5; V gene: TRBV27; D gene: -; clone size: -; CDR3 DNA: TGTGCCAGCAGTTTATACGACAGGACCCAAGAGACCCAGTACTTC; CDR3 protein: CASSLYDRTQETQYF
J gene: TRBJ2-5; V gene: TRBV7-9; D gene: TRBD2; clone size: -; CDR3 DNA: TGTGCCAGCAGCTTAGGTTGGTCTAGCGGTGTACAAGAGACCCAGTACTTC; CDR3 protein: CASSLGWSSGVQETQYF
J gene: TRBJ2-7; V gene: TRBV7-9; D gene: TRBD1; clone size: few; CDR3 DNA: TGTGCCAGCAGCTTAGACAGGGGGCGAAAACACGAGCAGTACTTC; CDR3 protein: CASSLDRGRKHEQYF